A single T cell receptor beta chain is shown here with its context. This entry is derived from a study of T cell changes during pregnancy in multiple sclerosis. The germline CDR1 and CDR2 sequences are MGHRA and YSYEKL. The ends were cut back, 5 bases at V and 4 bases at J, with 30 bases in the middle. There are 19 residues in the CDR3. The repertoire was sequenced with immunoSEQ multiplex PCR; TCRdb's copy has only in-frame clones and lacks some. This table has roughly 100,000 clones, about nine tenths appearing once. The V call is TRBV4-1, the J call TRBJ2-7, with D possibly TRBD2 on 5 matching bases. The starting material was peripheral blood, obtained in the second trimester of pregnancy. This sequence originates from a female donor in good health, enrolled as a control in a pregnancy study. This chain's CDR3 is CASSKYRLVRTQGIYEQYF. CDR3 DNA: TGCGCCAGCAGCAAGTATCGATTGGTGAGGACTCAAGGGATTTACGAGCAGTACTTC.